Listed here are 32 T cell receptor beta chains from one sample, sequenced in a study of blood T cell repertoires in COVID-19. Measured with immunoSEQ multiplex PCR; TCRdb has only the in-frame clones, and not every one. The sample lists about 160,000 clones; around 90% were seen once. The sequenced sample was peripheral blood. The receptors here all came from a woman aged 60-70 years with active or convalescent COVID-19.

This chain uses TRBV7-6 with TRBJ1-6; D is uncertain. The germline V gene encodes CDR1 SGHVS and CDR2 FNYEAQ. V lost 5 bases and J 0 bases, leaving 11 bases between the germline ends. The CDR3 extends over 16 amino acids. The CDR3 loop is CASSPVGSSYNSPLHF. The CDR3 coding sequence is TGTGCCAGCAGCCCCGTTGGGAGCTCCTATAATTCACCCCTCCACTTT.

The V gene is TRBV5-1, the J gene TRBJ2-3; the match to TRBD1 covers 7 bases. CDR3 size: 14 residues. Germline-derived CDR1 and CDR2 are SGHRS and YFSETQ. Trimming removed 4 bases from V and 1 base from J; junction bases left unmatched: 3. CDR3 region: CASSKGQRTDTQYF. The CDR3 bases are TGCGCCAGCAGCAAGGGACAGCGCACAGATACGCAGTATTTT.

J is TRBJ2-7 and V is TRBV7-9; no definite D call. The CDR3 length is 14 residues. The germline V gene encodes CDR1 SEHNR and CDR2 FQNEAQ (reference sequence). V was trimmed by 6 bases and J by 4 bases, leaving 16 bases between them. CDR3: CASSRVSTFYEQYF. DNA of the CDR3: TGTGCCAGCAGTCGGGTCTCCACCTTTTACGAGCAGTACTTC.

The V and J genes are TRBV6-5 and TRBJ1-2; D is possibly TRBD1 (5 bases). The CDR3 spans 14 residues. V lost 4 bases and J 6 bases, leaving 15 bases between the germline ends. Per germline, CDR1 MNHEY and CDR2 SVGAGI. CDR3 amino acids: CASSFVGGRNGYTF. The CDR3 DNA is TGTGCCAGCAGTTTTGTCGGGGGACGGAATGGCTACACCTTC.

This clone occurred a few times. The chain carries TRBV10-2 and TRBJ1-1, with 10 bases that match TRBD1. J gave up 4 bases and V 3 bases, and 5 bases lay outside the gene matches. The CDR3 runs to 15 residues. Germline V gives CDR1 WSHSY, CDR2 SAAADI. The CDR3 nucleotides read TGCGCCAGCAGTGATAGACAGGGGGCTGTCACTGAAGCTTTCTTT. This translates into CASSDRQGAVTEAFF.

The CDR3 coding sequence is TGCGCCAGCAGCCGAGGATCAGATACGCAGTATTTT. It is translated as CASSRGSDTQYF. This sequence joins TRBV5-1 and TRBJ2-3, with D unclear. V was trimmed by 4 bases and J by 4 bases, leaving 7 bases between them. The germline CDR1 and CDR2 sequences are SGHRS and YFSETQ. The CDR3 consists of 12 residues.

This chain links TRBV6-1 with TRBJ2-3; D not certain. Trimming stripped 3 bases from V and 0 bases from J, with 4 bases between. The CDR3 totals 13 residues. In germline, CDR1 is MNHNS, CDR2 SASEGT. Written as DNA, the CDR3 is TGTGCCAGCAGTGACACAAGCACAGATACGCAGTATTTT. Translation: CASSDTSTDTQYF.

J is TRBJ1-2 and V is TRBV6-5, with 8 bases fitting TRBD1. The CDR3 loop spans 13 amino acids. The ends lost 4 bases at V and 7 bases at J; junction bases unmatched: 5. Germline-derived CDR1 and CDR2 are MNHEY and SVGAGI. The CDR3 sequence: CASSFGQGRGYTF. The CDR3 coding sequence is TGTGCCAGCAGTTTTGGACAGGGCCGTGGCTACACCTTC.

V usage is TRBV2 and J usage is TRBJ1-2; D is possibly TRBD1 (5 bases). The CDR3 contains 15 residues. CDR1 SNHLY and CDR2 FYNNEI come from the germline V gene. V was cut by 2 bases and J by 4 bases, with 14 bases left in between. The CDR3 sequence: CASSERGPGGYGYTF. In DNA form, the CDR3 reads TGTGCCAGCAGTGAACGGGGACCGGGAGGCTATGGCTACACCTTC.

The chain carries TRBV2 and TRBJ2-5, with 9 bases fitting TRBD2. Germline CDR1 SNHLY, CDR2 FYNNEI. This CDR3 has 13 residues. With V trimmed by 8 bases and J by 5 bases, 6 bases remained unmatched. The CDR3 here is CASRSGGTETQYF. CDR3 DNA: TGTGCCAGCCGGAGCGGGGGGACTGAGACCCAGTACTTC.

The chain recombines TRBV6-5 with TRBJ1-2; tentatively, D is TRBD1 (6 bases). The CDR3 runs to 12 residues. Trimming took 5 bases from V and 3 from J, leaving 7 bases between them. Germline V gene sequence: CDR1 MNHEY, CDR2 SVGAGI. The CDR3 protein is CASSRTDYGYTF. As DNA, the CDR3 is TGTGCCAGCAGTCGGACAGACTATGGCTACACCTTC.

The V call is TRBV7-8, the J call TRBJ1-2; weak D call: TRBD1 (6 bases). The germline V gene encodes CDR1 SGHVS and CDR2 FQNEAQ. CDR3 length: 13 residues. Trimming took off 5 bases at V and 7 bases at J, with 14 bases between the two ends. CDR3 amino acids: CASSPGVMIGYTF. The CDR3, as DNA: TGTGCCAGCAGCCCAGGGGTTATGATTGGCTACACCTTC.

The rearrangement links TRBV6-5 to TRBJ1-2, with D perhaps matching TRBD1 (5 bases). Between the trimmed V and J ends, which lost 0 bases and 4 bases, there was a span of 12 bases. CDR1 is MNHEY, CDR2 SVGAGI, per germline. The CDR3 has 15 residues. This chain's CDR3 is CASSYSGAIGYGYTF. In DNA form, the CDR3 reads TGTGCCAGCAGTTACTCTGGGGCGATCGGCTATGGCTACACCTTC.

The chain joins TRBV19 to TRBJ2-7, with TRBD1 matching over 9 bases. V lost 3 bases to trimming and J lost 3 bases; unmatched junction nucleotides: 3. The CDR3 length is 14 residues. Germline V gene lookup returns CDR1 LNHDA and CDR2 SQIVND (reference sequence). CDR3 loop: CASSIGTGYYEQYF. As DNA, the CDR3 is TGTGCCAGTAGTATTGGGACAGGGTACTACGAGCAGTACTTC.

This clone came up once. V gene TRBV2 combines with J gene TRBJ1-2; a weak D match, TRBD1 (6 bases). Looked up from germline, CDR1 is SNHLY and CDR2 is FYNNEI. The CDR3 spans 11 residues. V was clipped by 6 bases and J by 14 bases, with 16 bases between them. The CDR3 DNA reads as TGTGCCAGCAGCCAGGGGCTGGCCGGGACCTTC. Translating it yields CASSQGLAGTF.

The V gene is TRBV29-1, the J gene TRBJ1-1; D is unclear. V lost 3 bases, J lost 0 bases, and 11 bases lay in between. The CDR3 contains 14 residues. CDR1 and CDR2 from the germline V gene are SQVTM and ANQGSEA. The CDR3 region is CSVDSKDLNTEAFF. CDR3 sequence (DNA): TGCAGCGTTGACAGTAAAGATTTGAACACTGAAGCTTTCTTT.

V is TRBV28 and J is TRBJ2-7; TRBD1 agrees at 8 bases. The germline V gene has CDR1 MDHEN and CDR2 SYDVKM. The junction had 13 bases not matched to a gene; V was cut back by 2 bases and J by 4 bases. The CDR3 spans 17 residues. CDR3 DNA: TGTGCCAGCAGTTTACTCGGGGACAGGAGGGGATCATACGAGCAGTACTTC. Translated, it gives CASSLLGDRRGSYEQYF.

The V gene is TRBV12-3 or TRBV12-4, the J gene TRBJ1-1; D gene unclear. The V and J ends lost 3 bases and 8 bases respectively, with 10 bases between them. The CDR3 is 12 residues long. DNA for the CDR3: TGTGCCAGCAGTTTTTTGGGCCGAGAAGCTTTCTTT. Protein product: CASSFLGREAFF.

This chain connects TRBV5-1 to TRBJ1-4, with 8 bases aligning to TRBD1. Germline CDR1 is SGHRS and CDR2 is YFSETQ. Trimming removed 3 bases from V and 7 bases from J; junction bases left unmatched: 2. The CDR3 is 13 residues long. The CDR3 loop is CASSYGTGEKLFF. The CDR3, as DNA: TGCGCCAGCAGCTACGGGACAGGTGAAAAACTGTTTTTT.

The chain uses TRBV7-9 and TRBJ1-2, with TRBD1 matching over 11 bases. The CDR3 runs 17 residues. The germline V gene has CDR1 SEHNR and CDR2 FQNEAQ (reference sequence). V shed 1 base, J shed 6 bases, and the junction held 10 bases outside the gene matches. The CDR3 DNA is TGTGCCAGCAGCTTAGACATTTCCGGACAGGGGGCGCATGGCTACACCTTC. Residues: CASSLDISGQGAHGYTF. Combining the CDR3 with reference TRBV7-9 and TRBJ1-2 gives the whole variable domain DTGVSQNPRHKITKRGQNVTFRCDPISEHNRLYWYRQTLGQGPEFLTYFQNEAQLEKSRLLSDRFSAERPKGSFSTLEIQRTEQGDSAMYLCASSLDISGQGAHGYTFGSGTRLTVV.

The chain combines TRBV5-1 with TRBJ1-2; D gene uncertain. Germline CDR1 is SGHRS and CDR2 is YFSETQ. The CDR3 is made up of 15 amino acids. V was shortened by 5 bases and J by 6 bases, with 20 bases between the two germline ends. The CDR3 protein is CASRSDGLLLDGYTF. The DNA for the CDR3 is TGCGCCAGCAGATCGGACGGACTGCTCTTGGATGGCTACACCTTC.

This clone was counted once. The chain combines TRBV27 with TRBJ2-1, with 7 nucleotides matching TRBD1. The trim removed 4 bases at V and 5 bases at J, leaving 2 bases unmatched. Germline V lookup: CDR1 MNHEY, CDR2 SMNVEV (reference sequence). The CDR3 loop spans 13 amino acids. The CDR3 bases are TGTGCCAGCAGTTACAGGGGAAACAATGAGCAGTTCTTC. Translating it yields CASSYRGNNEQFF.

The chain employs TRBV12-3 or TRBV12-4 and TRBJ1-1, with D hard to call. This CDR3 region has 12 residues. The germline V and J ends were trimmed by 3 bases and 9 bases, with 11 bases remaining between them. This CDR3 reads CASSFEGTKAFF. As DNA, the CDR3 is TGTGCCAGCAGTTTTGAGGGAACTAAAGCTTTCTTT.

The chain carries TRBV5-8 and TRBJ1-5, with TRBD1 identical over 7 bases. V dropped 5 bases and J dropped 4; count of bases not matched to a gene: 9. This CDR3 comprises 15 residues. Per germline, CDR1 SGHTS and CDR2 YDEGEE. CDR3 sequence reads: CASRSRTGLNQPQHF. The DNA of the CDR3 is TGTGCCAGCAGATCTCGGACAGGTCTAAATCAGCCCCAGCATTTT.

DNA for the CDR3: TGTGCCAGCAGTACAGGGGTTGCGAGTGAAAAACTGTTTTTT. Residues: CASSTGVASEKLFF. The gene calls are TRBV6-5 and TRBJ1-4, with 7 bases identical to TRBD1. Germline V CDR1 and CDR2: MNHEY, SVGAGI. CDR3 size: 14 residues. V was pared by 5 bases and J by 7 bases, with 7 bases of the junction left unmatched.

This sequence joins TRBV6-6 and TRBJ1-5, with 8 bases identical to TRBD1. The CDR3 totals 15 residues. The V gene end was trimmed by 0 bases and the J gene end by 7 bases; junction bases not matched to a gene: 5. CDR1 MNHNY and CDR2 SVGAGI come from the germline V gene (reference sequence). The CDR3 sequence is CASSYSGQGVQPQHF. The CDR3 DNA reads as TGTGCCAGCAGTTACTCTGGACAGGGAGTCCAGCCCCAGCATTTT.

The J gene is TRBJ1-2, the V gene TRBV5-6, with D unclear. Germline V gives CDR1 SGHDT, CDR2 YYEEEE. V lost 1 base to trimming and J lost 4 bases, with 17 bases between them. The CDR3 sequence is 16 residues long. The CDR3 coding sequence is TGTGCCAGCAGCTTGAAGACGCTAGAAGTGGGCTATGGCTACACCTTC. As protein: CASSLKTLEVGYGYTF.

There are a few counts of this clone. The chain carries TRBV30 and TRBJ1-5; 9 nucleotides agree with TRBD1. J gave up 7 bases and V 0 bases, and 1 base lay outside the gene matches. From germline, CDR1 is GTSNPN and CDR2 SVGIG (reference sequence). The CDR3 is made up of 13 amino acids. CDR3 in DNA: TGTGCCTGGAGTGTAACAGGGGGCCAGCCCCAGCATTTT. As protein: CAWSVTGGQPQHF.

This clone turned up a few times. This CDR3 is also generated by other DNA sequences in the sample. V is TRBV11-2 and J is TRBJ2-7, with TRBD2 matching 7 bases. The J segment lost 3 bases and the V segment lost 3 bases, leaving 5 bases of the junction unmatched. Per the germline V gene, CDR1 is SGHAT and CDR2 is FQNNGV. The CDR3 spans 14 residues. CDR3 amino acids: CASSLGGGLYEQYF. CDR3 in DNA: TGTGCCAGCAGCTTGGGGGGGGGACTCTACGAGCAGTACTTC.

This clone was detected only once. The chain joins TRBV7-2 to TRBJ2-1; D possibly corresponds to TRBD1 (5 bases). Trimming left V 5 bases short and J 6 bases short, with 14 bases between. The CDR3 contains 14 residues. Germline V gives CDR1 SGHTA, CDR2 FQGNSA. The DNA of the CDR3 is TGTGCCAGCAGCCCTCGACAGTTACGCAATGAGCAGTTCTTC. Translated, it gives CASSPRQLRNEQFF.

The V call is TRBV4-3, the J call TRBJ1-2; a weak D match, TRBD1 (6 bases). CDR3 size: 15 residues. Germline V CDR1 and CDR2: LGHNA, YSLEER. The ends were cut back, 0 bases at V and 2 bases at J, with 10 bases in the middle. CDR3 loop: CASSQEYRVNYGYTF. The CDR3 coding sequence is TGCGCCAGCAGCCAAGAGTACAGGGTCAACTATGGCTACACCTTC.

V gene TRBV5-8 combines with J gene TRBJ1-2; no definite D call. This CDR3 region has 15 residues. With 0 bases removed from V and 3 bases from J, the gap between germline ends came to 12 bases. Germline V gene sequence: CDR1 SGHTS, CDR2 YDEGEE. The chain's CDR3 is CASSLDSLRYYGYTF. The CDR3 nucleotides are TGTGCCAGCAGCTTGGACTCCCTGAGGTACTATGGCTACACCTTC.